The 18 T cell receptor beta chains reported below all come from one sample, sequenced in a study of cytomegalovirus exposure and HLA in healthy donors. Primers: 60 Vbeta forward and 13 Jbeta reverse. Clones were sequenced by immunoSEQ multiplex PCR, and TCRdb holds only the in-frame ones, with some missing. In the table there are tens of thousands of clones, around 70% of which are singletons. The sequencing input was PBMCs. These receptor sequences come from a man aged 25-45 years in good health and CMV-seronegative.

This CDR3 is CASSRGTGADTQYF. DNA of the CDR3: TGCGCCAGCAGCCGGGGGACGGGGGCAGATACGCAGTATTTT. The chain is built from TRBV10-1 and TRBJ2-3, with D tentatively TRBD2 (6 bases). V was cut by 6 bases and J by 4 bases, with 14 bases left in between. The CDR3 extends over 14 amino acids. In germline, CDR1 is WNHNN, CDR2 SYGVQD (reference sequence).

This clone is a singleton in its sample. This rearrangement joins TRBV18 to TRBJ1-3, with 9 bases matching TRBD1. V shed 4 bases and J 3 bases; nucleotides not matched to a gene: 4. Germline V gives CDR1 KGHSH, CDR2 LQKENI. The CDR3 contains 15 residues. The CDR3 region is CASSQQGAYGNTIYF. The CDR3 nucleotides read TGTGCCAGCTCACAACAGGGGGCTTATGGAAACACCATATATTTT.

For the CDR3, the DNA is TGTGCCAGCAGGGAGCTAAGTACTACCGGGGAGCTGTTTTTT. Its translation is CASRELSTTGELFF. The gene calls are TRBV2 and TRBJ2-2; no definite D call. Trimming shortened V by 6 bases and J by 5 bases, and 13 bases separated the two germline ends. The CDR3 totals 14 residues. Germline CDR1 and CDR2: SNHLY and FYNNEI.

The chain uses TRBV19 and TRBJ2-6; D is ambiguous. Germline lookup yields CDR1 LNHDA and CDR2 SQIVND (reference sequence). V was clipped by 4 bases and J by 5 bases, with 12 bases between them. The CDR3 covers 15 residues. Here the CDR3 reads CASSKETARANVLTF. Written as DNA, the CDR3 is TGTGCCAGTAGTAAAGAAACAGCCCGGGCCAACGTCCTGACTTTC.

The V gene is TRBV19, the J gene TRBJ1-5; TRBD1 agrees at 7 bases. This CDR3 spans 16 amino acids. Germline trimming cut 3 bases from V and 4 bases from J; bases unmatched to any gene: 9. Germline values: CDR1 LNHDA, CDR2 SQIVND (reference sequence). CDR3 coding DNA: TGTGCCAGTAGTATGGGTCGGGACAGCCGAAATCAGCCCCAGCATTTT. This gives the protein CASSMGRDSRNQPQHF.

V is TRBV9 and J is TRBJ2-3; D is possibly TRBD2 (5 bases). Germline V gives CDR1 SGDLS, CDR2 YYNGEE. The CDR3 sequence is 17 residues long. V was shortened by 0 bases and J by 6 bases, with 20 bases between the two germline ends. The CDR3 DNA sequence: TGTGCCAGCAGCGTAGTAGGGAGCGGACCCCTGGGGGATACGCAGTATTTT. Translated, it gives CASSVVGSGPLGDTQYF.

The chain combines TRBV7-9 with TRBJ2-7, with TRBD1 identical over 12 bases. The CDR3 spans 16 residues. Per germline, CDR1 SEHNR and CDR2 FQNEAQ (reference sequence). J was trimmed by 7 bases and V by 6 bases; bases with no gene match: 13. CDR3 region: CASSRSPGQGAGEQYF. The CDR3 DNA reads as TGTGCCAGCAGTCGTTCACCGGGACAGGGGGCGGGGGAGCAGTACTTC.

The rearrangement joins TRBV7-8 to TRBJ2-4, with 8 bases that match TRBD1. The CDR3 loop spans 21 amino acids. The germline V gene encodes CDR1 SGHVS and CDR2 FQNEAQ. V lost 5 bases, J lost 1 base, and 22 bases stayed unmatched. CDR3 residues: CASSLGRRGQEIIAAKNIQYF. The CDR3 nucleotides read TGTGCCAGCAGCCTAGGCCGCCGGGGACAGGAGATTATTGCGGCCAAAAACATTCAGTACTTC.

This chain connects TRBV28 to TRBJ2-7; TRBD1 agrees at 7 bases. Unmatched junction bases numbered 4, after V lost 5 bases and J lost 3 bases. CDR1 is MDHEN, CDR2 SYDVKM, per germline. This CDR3 contains 13 residues. The CDR3 region has the DNA TGTGCCAGCAGTCCGGACAGGTACTACGAGCAGTACTTC. Its translation is CASSPDRYYEQYF.

The V call is TRBV5-1, the J call TRBJ1-1; 7 bases agree with TRBD1. J gave up 4 bases and V 7 bases, and 7 bases lay outside the gene matches. Per germline, CDR1 SGHRS and CDR2 YFSETQ. The CDR3 runs to 13 residues. CDR3 in amino acids: CASCTGVSTEAFF. The CDR3 DNA follows: TGCGCCAGCTGCACAGGGGTCAGCACTGAAGCTTTCTTT.

V gene TRBV27 combines with J gene TRBJ2-3, with D possibly TRBD2 on 5 matching bases. Looked up from germline, CDR1 is MNHEY and CDR2 is SMNVEV (reference sequence). V shed 1 base and J shed 5 bases, with 16 bases lying between them. This CDR3 contains 16 residues. This chain's CDR3 is CASSLYSARDGDTQYF. CDR3 in DNA: TGTGCCAGCAGTTTATATAGCGCCCGTGATGGAGATACGCAGTATTTT.

The chain uses TRBV2 and TRBJ1-6; D unclear. CDR1 and CDR2 (germline): SNHLY, FYNNEI. Trimming left V 7 bases short and J 6 bases short, with 16 bases between. This CDR3 region has 15 residues. Written as DNA, the CDR3 is TGTGCCAGCATCGGGTCGCCGCTTACTAATTCACCCCTCCACTTT. Translating it yields CASIGSPLTNSPLHF.

This clone was recorded only once. The J gene is TRBJ1-2, the V gene TRBV7-3, with a weak D call TRBD1 (6 bases). With 2 bases removed from V and 8 bases from J, the gap between germline ends came to 12 bases. CDR1 is SGHTA, CDR2 FQGTGA, per germline. The CDR3 is 13 residues long. CDR3 residues: CASSLRQGSGYTF. CDR3 coding DNA: TGTGCCAGCAGCTTACGCCAGGGGTCGGGCTACACCTTC.

V is TRBV11-2 and J is TRBJ1-3; no reliable D call. The germline CDR1 and CDR2 sequences are SGHAT and FQNNGV. Trimming removed 5 bases from V and 4 bases from J, with 12 bases in between. This CDR3 region has 14 residues. The CDR3 is CASSLGGGGNTIYF. The CDR3 DNA is TGTGCCAGCAGCCTTGGTGGCGGGGGAAACACCATATATTTT.

This CDR3 reads CASSPPSVFYPYF. The CDR3 DNA sequence: TGTGCCAGCTCACCACCGTCCGTGTTTTATCCGTACTTC. The rearrangement links TRBV18 to TRBJ2-7; D gene unclear. The CDR3 is 13 residues long. Trimming stripped 0 bases from V and 12 bases from J, with 15 bases between. Germline V gives CDR1 KGHSH, CDR2 LQKENI.

The J gene is TRBJ2-1, the V gene TRBV5-1, with 7 positions matching TRBD2. The germline V gene encodes CDR1 SGHRS and CDR2 YFSETQ. This CDR3 region has 16 residues. V shed 3 bases and J 5 bases; nucleotides not matched to a gene: 11. CDR3 nucleotides: TGCGCCAGCAGCTCGCTGGGGGGGTCCAGCAACAATGAGCAGTTCTTC. Its translation: CASSSLGGSSNNEQFF.

The CDR3 protein is CAISESVGAKDTQYF. CDR3 nucleotide sequence: TGTGCCATCAGTGAGTCGGTTGGGGCCAAAGATACGCAGTATTTT. The chain is built from TRBV10-3 and TRBJ2-3; tentative D call: TRBD1 (5 bases). V shed 0 bases and J shed 5 bases, with 12 bases lying between them. Germline V gene data show CDR1 as ENHRY and CDR2 as SYGVKD. This CDR3 region has 15 residues.

The chain links TRBV30 to TRBJ2-5; 7 bases line up with TRBD2. Trimming cost V 0 bases and J 2 bases; bases outside gene matches: 6. There are 15 residues in the CDR3. Germline V CDR1 and CDR2: GTSNPN, SVGIG (reference sequence). The CDR3 coding sequence is TGTGCCTGGAGTGTGTGGATGGGACTACAAGAGACCCAGTACTTC. This translates into CAWSVWMGLQETQYF.